Listed here are 13 T cell receptor beta chains from one sample, sequenced in a study of blood T cells in healthy people across ages. Alongside a J-beta primer mix, a sample-barcoded 5' primer served in a second PCR lasting about 7 to 12 cycles. One entry per CDR3 protein results from TCRdb running MiXCR on the 5' RACE reads. The data contain about 640,000 distinct CDR3 sequences, roughly 41% of them singletons. The specimen was blood. Source of these receptors: a man older than 75 in good health.

The CDR3 nucleotides read TGCAGTGCCCAGGACAGGGGCGGATCCAAAAACATTCAGTACTTC. Protein sequence: CSAQDRGGSKNIQYF. The chain recombines TRBV20-1 with TRBJ2-4, with 9 bases lining up with TRBD1. Losses at the gene ends were 6 bases for V and 2 bases for J; bases not matched to a gene: 8. The CDR3 spans 15 residues. Germline CDR1 DFQATT, CDR2 SNEGSKA (reference sequence).

The sample holds many counts of this clonotype. CDR3 nucleotides: TGTGCCAGCATAGGGGGGCAGGCGAACATTCAGTACTTC. This translates into CASIGGQANIQYF. V usage is TRBV25-1 and J usage is TRBJ2-4; either TRBD1 or TRBD2 may supply D (6 bases each). CDR1 MGHDK and CDR2 SYGVNS come from the germline V gene. The CDR3 runs 13 residues. Trimming stripped 7 bases from V and 7 bases from J, with 14 bases between.

CDR3 coding DNA: TGTGCCAGCAGCTTGGGACCTCCGGGACAGGGGATCTCCTACGAGCAGTACTTC. Protein product: CASSLGPPGQGISYEQYF. The chain recombines TRBV5-5 with TRBJ2-7, with TRBD1 matching over 10 bases. The CDR3 length is 18 residues. The germline CDR1 and CDR2 sequences are SGHKS and YYEKEE (reference sequence). V was pared by 0 bases and J by 0 bases, with 9 bases of the junction left unmatched.

This chain links TRBV25-1 with TRBJ2-2; D call uncertain. Per the germline V gene, CDR1 is MGHDK and CDR2 is SYGVNS. This CDR3 is 16 amino acids long. Trimming took 1 base from V and 2 from J, leaving 11 bases between them. The CDR3 reads CASSESSVANTGELFF. For the CDR3, the DNA is TGTGCCAGCAGTGAATCGTCGGTCGCAAACACCGGGGAGCTGTTTTTT.

This clonotype came up once. Just one base apart from a much larger clone, this may be a read error. The gene calls are TRBV29-1 and TRBJ2-6; D unresolved. This CDR3 has 15 residues. Germline V CDR1 and CDR2: SQVTM, ANQGSEA. This CDR3 is CSASVRSSGVNVLTF. DNA of the CDR3: TGCAGCGCAAGCGTCCGGAGCTCTGGGGTCAACGTCCTGACTTTC.

This clonotype was seen a few times. This sequence joins TRBV11-2 and TRBJ2-5; D is ambiguous. The CDR3 length is 11 residues. V was clipped by 6 bases and J by 2 bases, with 4 bases between them. Germline CDR1 reads SGHAT; CDR2 reads FQNNGV. CDR3 bases: TGTGCCAGCAGTTGGCAAGAGACCCAGTACTTC. Its translation is CASSWQETQYF.

Worth noting for this clonotype: One junction end does not reproduce the germline sequence, and a read error may be involved. The chain employs TRBV10-3 and TRBJ1-1; D uncertain. The CDR3 runs 11 residues. The germline V gene has CDR1 ENHRY and CDR2 SYGVKD. CDR3 protein: CASSANGEAFF. CDR3 bases: TGTGCCAGCAGTGCGAATGGTGAAGCTTTCTTT.

This clonotype has just a few counts. The chain recombines TRBV10-3 with TRBJ1-2; 12 bases match TRBD1. Germline V lookup: CDR1 ENHRY, CDR2 SYGVKD. The CDR3 is made up of 15 amino acids. V was clipped by 11 bases and J by 2 bases; unmatched bases: 9. CDR3 coding DNA: TGTGCCGCAAGAGGGACAGGGGGCCGGAACTATGGCTACACCTTC. It translates to CAARGTGGRNYGYTF.

The chain recombines TRBV20-1 with TRBJ2-1; the D is unclear. The CDR3 totals 13 residues. From germline, CDR1 is DFQATT and CDR2 SNEGSKA (reference sequence). Trimming took 6 bases from V and 5 from J, leaving 14 bases between them. The CDR3 coding sequence is TGCAGTGCCCCCTGGGCGACCCACAATGAGCAGTTCTTC. Residues: CSAPWATHNEQFF.

The V and J genes are TRBV6-2 or TRBV6-3 and TRBJ2-7; TRBD1 is a possible D gene (6 bases). Gene TRBJ2-5 matches the end of the DNA better, so the J call may be wrong. The CDR3 runs to 15 residues. Germline CDR1 and CDR2: MNHEY and SVGEGT. The CDR3 bases are TGTGCCAGCAGTTACACAGGTCAGAGGGGGGAGACCCAGTACTTC. Its translation is CASSYTGQRGETQYF.

The chain employs TRBV24-1 and TRBJ2-1; 7 nucleotides agree with TRBD2. The V segment lost 5 bases and the J segment 3 bases; nucleotides outside the gene matches: 9. The germline gives CDR1 KGHDR, CDR2 SFDVKD. The CDR3 extends over 16 amino acids. Here the CDR3 DNA reads TGTGCCACCAGTGCTGGGCGGGGGAAAGGCTACAATGAGCAGTTCTTC. Its protein product is CATSAGRGKGYNEQFF.

The chain carries TRBV7-2 and TRBJ2-7; 9 nucleotides agree with TRBD2. The germline V gene has CDR1 SGHTA and CDR2 FQGNSA. The CDR3 consists of 13 residues. V shed 5 bases, J shed 3 bases, and the junction held 2 bases outside the gene matches. CDR3 region: CASSPTSGYEQYF. DNA for the CDR3: TGTGCCAGCAGCCCGACTAGCGGCTACGAGCAGTACTTC.

This clonotype appeared a few times. The genes are TRBV3-1 and TRBJ2-1; TRBD2 is a possible D gene (5 bases). This CDR3 has 15 residues. Trimming removed 6 bases from V and 0 bases from J, with 12 bases in between. CDR1 and CDR2 from the germline V gene are LGHDT and YNNKEL (reference sequence). CDR3 loop: CASSMASSSYNEQFF. CDR3 sequence (DNA): TGTGCCAGCAGTATGGCTAGCAGCTCCTACAATGAGCAGTTCTTC.